The subject of this entry is one T cell receptor beta chain. These data belong to a study of blood T cell repertoires in COVID-19. Sequencing used immunoSEQ multiplex PCR; TCRdb keeps in-frame clones, though not all of them. Seen here are about 120,000 clones, 81% observed once, and the top ten hold 8% to 13%. The V and J ends lost 6 bases and 3 bases, in that order; junction bases with no gene match: 8. This CDR3 spans 15 amino acids. The germline CDR1 and CDR2 sequences are SGHDT and YYEEEE. The material sequenced was peripheral blood. This TCR derives from a human donor in a cohort sampled during active COVID-19. The rearrangement joins TRBV5-6 to TRBJ1-4; 7 nucleotides match TRBD1. CDR3 bases: TGTGCCAGCACCACGACAGGGACGGCTAATGAAAAACTGTTTTTT. It codes for CASTTTGTANEKLFF.